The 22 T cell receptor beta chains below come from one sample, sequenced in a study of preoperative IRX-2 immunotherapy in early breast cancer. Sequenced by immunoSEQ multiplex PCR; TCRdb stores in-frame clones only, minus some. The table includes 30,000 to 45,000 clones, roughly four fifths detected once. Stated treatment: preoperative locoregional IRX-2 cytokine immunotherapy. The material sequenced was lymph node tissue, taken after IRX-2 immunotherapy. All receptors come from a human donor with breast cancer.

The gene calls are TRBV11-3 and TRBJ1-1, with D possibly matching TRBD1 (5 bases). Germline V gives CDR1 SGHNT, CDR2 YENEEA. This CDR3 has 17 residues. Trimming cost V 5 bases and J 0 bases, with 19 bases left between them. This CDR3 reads CASSPNSQGDMNTEAFF. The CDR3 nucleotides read TGTGCCAGCAGCCCGAACTCGCAGGGAGATATGAACACTGAAGCTTTCTTT.

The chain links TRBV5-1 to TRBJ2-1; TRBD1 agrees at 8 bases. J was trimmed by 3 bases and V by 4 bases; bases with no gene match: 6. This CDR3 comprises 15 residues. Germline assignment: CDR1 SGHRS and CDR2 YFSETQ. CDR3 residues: CASSPGTGGYNEQFF. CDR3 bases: TGCGCCAGCAGCCCCGGGACAGGAGGCTACAATGAGCAGTTCTTC.

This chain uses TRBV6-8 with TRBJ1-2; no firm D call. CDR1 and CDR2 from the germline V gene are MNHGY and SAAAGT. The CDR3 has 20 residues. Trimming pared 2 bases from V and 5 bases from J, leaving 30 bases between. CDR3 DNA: TGTGCCAGCAGTTACCCCGAGGCGGGAAGGGAACTTAGAGAACTGTATGGCTACACCTTC. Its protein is CASSYPEAGRELRELYGYTF.

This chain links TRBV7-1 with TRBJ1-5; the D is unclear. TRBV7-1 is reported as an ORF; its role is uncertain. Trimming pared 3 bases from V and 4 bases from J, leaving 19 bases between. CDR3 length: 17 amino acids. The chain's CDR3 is CASSSTKPVLSNQPQHF. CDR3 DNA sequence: TGTGCCAGCAGCTCCACTAAGCCGGTCCTGTCGAATCAGCCCCAGCATTTT.

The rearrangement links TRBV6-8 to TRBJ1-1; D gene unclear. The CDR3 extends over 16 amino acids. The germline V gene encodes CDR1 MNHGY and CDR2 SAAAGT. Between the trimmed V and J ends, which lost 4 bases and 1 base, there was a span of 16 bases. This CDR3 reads CASSSGLTRGNTEAFF. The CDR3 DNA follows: TGTGCCAGCAGTTCTGGCCTAACCCGAGGGAACACTGAAGCTTTCTTT.

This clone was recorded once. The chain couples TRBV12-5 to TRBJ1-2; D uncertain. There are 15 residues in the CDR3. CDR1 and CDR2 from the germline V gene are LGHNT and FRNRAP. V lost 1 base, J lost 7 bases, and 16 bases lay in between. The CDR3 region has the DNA TGTGCTAGTGGTTTGGCCAGCGCTCGGGTCTCTGGCTACACCTTC. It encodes CASGLASARVSGYTF.

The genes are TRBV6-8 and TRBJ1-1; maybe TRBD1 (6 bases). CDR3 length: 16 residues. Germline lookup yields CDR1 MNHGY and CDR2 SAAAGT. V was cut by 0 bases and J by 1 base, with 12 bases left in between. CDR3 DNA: TGTGCCAGCAGTTACTCGAGCGGACAGCGGAACACTGAAGCTTTCTTT. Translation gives CASSYSSGQRNTEAFF.

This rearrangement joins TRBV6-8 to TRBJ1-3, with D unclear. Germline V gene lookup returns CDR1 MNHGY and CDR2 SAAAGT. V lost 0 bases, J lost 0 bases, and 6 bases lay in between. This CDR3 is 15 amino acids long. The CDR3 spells CASSYSPASGNTIYF. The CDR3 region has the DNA TGTGCCAGCAGTTACTCGCCCGCCTCTGGAAACACCATATATTTT.

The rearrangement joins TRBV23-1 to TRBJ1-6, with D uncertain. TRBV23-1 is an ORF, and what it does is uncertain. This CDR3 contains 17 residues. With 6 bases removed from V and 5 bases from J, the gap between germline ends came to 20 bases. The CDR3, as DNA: TGCGCCAGCAGCCATAGGCGAGGCACAGACAATAATTCACCCCTCCACTTT. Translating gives CASSHRRGTDNNSPLHF.

The CDR3 DNA sequence: TGTGCCAGCAGGGCTTCCACGGGTCAGGGTGGAAACACCATATATTTT. Its protein product is CASRASTGQGGNTIYF. This chain connects TRBV6-8 to TRBJ1-3; tentatively, D is TRBD1 (5 bases). CDR3 length equals 16 residues. Germline V lookup: CDR1 MNHGY, CDR2 SAAAGT. V lost 6 bases and J 3 bases, leaving 18 bases between the germline ends.

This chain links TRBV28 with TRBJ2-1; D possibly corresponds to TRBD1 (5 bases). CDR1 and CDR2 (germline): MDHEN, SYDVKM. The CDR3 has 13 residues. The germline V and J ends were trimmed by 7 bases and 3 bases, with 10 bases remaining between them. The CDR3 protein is CASTVGLYNEQFF. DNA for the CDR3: TGTGCCAGCACAGTGGGGCTCTACAATGAGCAGTTCTTC.

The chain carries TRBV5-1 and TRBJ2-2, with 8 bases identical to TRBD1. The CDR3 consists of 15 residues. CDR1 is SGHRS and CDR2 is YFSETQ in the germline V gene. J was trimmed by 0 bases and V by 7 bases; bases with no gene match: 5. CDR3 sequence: CASSEGQANTGELFF. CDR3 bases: TGCGCCAGCTCCGAGGGACAGGCGAACACCGGGGAGCTGTTTTTT.

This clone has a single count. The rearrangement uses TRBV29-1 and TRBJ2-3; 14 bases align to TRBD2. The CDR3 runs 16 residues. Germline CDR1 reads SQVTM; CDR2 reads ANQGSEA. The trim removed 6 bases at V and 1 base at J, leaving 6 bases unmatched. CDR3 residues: CSVSRGLAGGTDTQYF. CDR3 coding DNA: TGCAGCGTGAGTCGGGGACTAGCGGGGGGCACAGATACGCAGTATTTT.

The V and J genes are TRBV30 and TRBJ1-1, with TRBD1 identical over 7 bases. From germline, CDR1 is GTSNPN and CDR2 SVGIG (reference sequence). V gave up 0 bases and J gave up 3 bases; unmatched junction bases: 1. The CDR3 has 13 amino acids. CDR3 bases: TGTGCCTGGAGTGTCAGGGGGGACACTGAAGCTTTCTTT. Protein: CAWSVRGDTEAFF.

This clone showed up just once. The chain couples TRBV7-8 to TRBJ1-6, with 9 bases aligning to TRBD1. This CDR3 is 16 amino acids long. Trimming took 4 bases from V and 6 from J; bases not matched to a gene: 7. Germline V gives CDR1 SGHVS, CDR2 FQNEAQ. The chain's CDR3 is CASSSRTGVGNSPLHF. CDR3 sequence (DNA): TGTGCCAGCAGCTCCAGGACAGGGGTAGGTAATTCACCCCTCCACTTT.

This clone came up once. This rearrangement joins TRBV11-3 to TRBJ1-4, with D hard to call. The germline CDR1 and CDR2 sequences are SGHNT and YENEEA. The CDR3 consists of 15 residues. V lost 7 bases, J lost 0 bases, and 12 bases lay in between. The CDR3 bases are TGTGCCAGCACCTCCTTGACGGCAACTAATGAAAAACTGTTTTTT. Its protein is CASTSLTATNEKLFF. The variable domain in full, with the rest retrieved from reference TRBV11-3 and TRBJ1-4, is EAGVVQSPRYKIIEKKQPVAFWCNPISGHNTLYWYLQNLGQGPELLIRYENEEAVDDSQLPKDRFSAERLKGVDSTLKIQPAELGDSAVYLCASTSLTATNEKLFFGSGTQLSVL.

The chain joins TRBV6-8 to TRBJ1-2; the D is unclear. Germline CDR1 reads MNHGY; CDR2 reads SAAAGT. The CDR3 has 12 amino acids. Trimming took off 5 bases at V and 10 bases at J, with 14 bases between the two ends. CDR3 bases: TGTGCCAGCAGTCGGGAGTGGGTCTACTACACCTTC. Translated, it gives CASSREWVYYTF.

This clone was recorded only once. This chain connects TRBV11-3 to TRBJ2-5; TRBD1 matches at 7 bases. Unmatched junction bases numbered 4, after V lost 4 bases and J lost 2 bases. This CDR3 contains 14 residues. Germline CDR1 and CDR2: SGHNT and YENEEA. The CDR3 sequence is CASSSLDRQETQYF. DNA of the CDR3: TGTGCCAGCAGCTCCTTGGACAGGCAAGAGACCCAGTACTTC.

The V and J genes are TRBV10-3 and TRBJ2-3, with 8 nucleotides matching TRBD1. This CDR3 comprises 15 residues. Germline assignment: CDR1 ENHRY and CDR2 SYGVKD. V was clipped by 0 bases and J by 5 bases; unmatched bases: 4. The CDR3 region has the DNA TGTGCCATCAGTGAGTCCCAGGGGGCGGTAGATACGCAGTATTTT. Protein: CAISESQGAVDTQYF.

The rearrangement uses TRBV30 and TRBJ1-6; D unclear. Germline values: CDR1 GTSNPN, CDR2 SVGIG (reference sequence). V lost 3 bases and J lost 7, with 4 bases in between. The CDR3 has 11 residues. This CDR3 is CAWRGNSPLHF. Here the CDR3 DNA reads TGTGCCTGGAGGGGGAATTCACCCCTCCACTTT.

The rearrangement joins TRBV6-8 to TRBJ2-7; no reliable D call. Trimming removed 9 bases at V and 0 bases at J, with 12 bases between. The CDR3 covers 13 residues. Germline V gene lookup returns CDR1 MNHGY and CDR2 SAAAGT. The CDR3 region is CASRFRSSYEQYF. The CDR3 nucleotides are TGTGCCAGTCGGTTTCGGAGCTCCTACGAGCAGTACTTC.

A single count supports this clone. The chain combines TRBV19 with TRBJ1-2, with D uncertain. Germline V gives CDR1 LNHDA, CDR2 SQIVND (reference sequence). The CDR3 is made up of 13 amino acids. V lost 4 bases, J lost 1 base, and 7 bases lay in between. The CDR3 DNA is TGTGCCAGTAGTAGTGACCGTAACTATGGCTACACCTTC. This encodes CASSSDRNYGYTF.